One and the same sample provided the 32 T cell receptor beta chains below, sequenced in a study of OX40 agonist ivuxolimab in advanced cancers. Libraries were prepared by immunoSEQ multiplex PCR; TCRdb keeps only in-frame clonotypes and omits some of them. Of 15,000 to 20,000 clones in the sample, around 80% were seen once. The material sequenced was CD4+ or CD8+ T cells sorted from blood, taken in a trial of the OX40 agonist ivuxolimab. The receptors stem from an adult with an advanced solid tumor such as melanoma, head and neck, liver or kidney cancer.

By share, this clone counts as medium-sized. The gene calls are TRBV4-1 and TRBJ2-7, with D perhaps TRBD1 (5 bases). Germline CDR1 reads MGHRA; CDR2 reads YSYEKL. The V end lost 2 bases, the J end lost 7 bases, and 9 bases lay between the germline ends. There are 12 residues in the CDR3. The CDR3 loop is CASSQQGLEQYF. Written as DNA, the CDR3 is TGCGCCAGCAGCCAACAGGGTCTGGAGCAGTACTTC.

The rearrangement uses TRBV7-3 and TRBJ2-7, with 11 bases fitting TRBD2. The CDR3 has 15 amino acids. Germline V lookup: CDR1 SGHTA, CDR2 FQGTGA. V was pared by 5 bases and J by 4 bases, with 7 bases of the junction left unmatched. The CDR3 loop is CASSPLAGGEYEQYF. The CDR3, as DNA: TGTGCCAGCAGCCCTCTAGCGGGGGGCGAATACGAGCAGTACTTC.

The chain joins TRBV30 to TRBJ2-1, with D tentatively TRBD1 or TRBD2 (5 bases each). The CDR3 has 16 residues. Trimming stripped 3 bases from V and 0 bases from J, with 15 bases between. CDR1 GTSNPN and CDR2 SVGIG come from the germline V gene (reference sequence). The CDR3 DNA reads as TGTGCCTGGAGGGGAGACAGCCCGAGCTCCTACAATGAGCAGTTCTTC. Translation gives CAWRGDSPSSYNEQFF.

The chain is built from TRBV5-1 and TRBJ2-5; 10 bases fit TRBD2. The DNA end favors TRBJ2-7, so the J call may be wrong. From germline, CDR1 is SGHRS and CDR2 YFSETQ. This CDR3 has 15 amino acids. The CDR3 bases are TGCGCCAGCAGCTTGACTAGCGGGAACTCCTACGAGCAGTACTTC. This sequence encodes CASSLTSGNSYEQYF.

The genes are TRBV28 and TRBJ1-5; 7 bases are a match to TRBD1. The CDR3 sequence is 15 residues long. Unmatched junction bases numbered 7, after V lost 2 bases and J lost 6 bases. The germline V gene encodes CDR1 MDHEN and CDR2 SYDVKM. The CDR3 region is CASSLIPGGSQPQHF. Here the CDR3 DNA reads TGTGCCAGCAGTTTAATCCCAGGGGGGTCTCAGCCCCAGCATTTT.

This clone occurred once. The gene calls are TRBV4-1 and TRBJ2-5; tentative D call: TRBD2 (5 bases). Trimming cost V 3 bases and J 3 bases, with 14 bases left between them. The CDR3 loop spans 15 amino acids. Germline CDR1 is MGHRA and CDR2 is YSYEKL. In nucleotides, the CDR3 is TGCGCCAGCAGCCACCAGGACTGGCAGAAAGAGACCCAGTACTTC. Translation gives CASSHQDWQKETQYF.

The rearrangement joins TRBV5-1 to TRBJ2-7; the D gene is possibly TRBD2 (6 bases). Germline CDR1 is SGHRS and CDR2 is YFSETQ. Trimming removed 3 bases from V and 3 bases from J, with 10 bases in between. This CDR3 comprises 13 residues. The CDR3 is CASSWGGDYEQYF. Here the CDR3 DNA reads TGCGCCAGCAGCTGGGGAGGAGACTACGAGCAGTACTTC.

The chain combines TRBV6-1 with TRBJ1-1, with D hard to call. Trimming took 8 bases from V and 2 from J, leaving 18 bases between them. The length of the CDR3 is 15 residues. Per the germline V gene, CDR1 is MNHNS and CDR2 is SASEGT. CDR3 DNA sequence: TGTGCCAGCTCCCCACAGCGCCGGGGAAACACTGAAGCTTTCTTT. As protein: CASSPQRRGNTEAFF.

V gene TRBV6-1 combines with J gene TRBJ2-7, with D maybe TRBD1 (5 bases). The V and J ends lost 8 bases and 6 bases respectively, with 20 bases between them. Looked up from germline, CDR1 is MNHNS and CDR2 is SASEGT. The CDR3 runs 14 residues. CDR3 bases: TGTGCCAGCGAAAAGGGGTTTGGGGCATCCGAGCAGTACTTC. It specifies CASEKGFGASEQYF.

The rearrangement uses TRBV30 and TRBJ1-2; the match to TRBD1 covers 9 bases. Germline CDR1 is GTSNPN and CDR2 is SVGIG (reference sequence). The V gene end was trimmed by 0 bases and the J gene end by 8 bases; junction bases not matched to a gene: 4. This CDR3 contains 13 residues. The CDR3 here is CAWSVGGTGGYTF. The CDR3, as DNA: TGTGCCTGGAGTGTAGGGGGGACAGGGGGCTACACCTTC.

V usage is TRBV9 and J usage is TRBJ2-3, with no clear D. Germline loops: CDR1 SGDLS, CDR2 YYNGEE. This CDR3 has 15 residues. Trimming pared 6 bases from V and 2 bases from J, leaving 16 bases between. The CDR3 region is CASTSTARPTDTQYF. DNA for the CDR3: TGTGCCAGCACCTCGACGGCGAGACCCACAGATACGCAGTATTTT.

This clone was observed many times. The chain joins TRBV19 to TRBJ2-1; 8 nucleotides match TRBD1. The V gene end was trimmed by 7 bases and the J gene end by 9 bases; junction bases not matched to a gene: 23. The germline V gene has CDR1 LNHDA and CDR2 SQIVND (reference sequence). The CDR3 loop spans 18 amino acids. The CDR3 region has the DNA TGTGCCAGTATTCTACCCCTCGACAGGGGCCCTCGCCGGGGTGAGCAGTTCTTC. Translation gives CASILPLDRGPRRGEQFF.

This clone was detected once. The rearrangement links TRBV7-9 to TRBJ2-7; 16 bases agree with TRBD2. The germline V gene encodes CDR1 SEHNR and CDR2 FQNEAQ (reference sequence). The CDR3 sequence is 16 residues long. V gave up 7 bases and J gave up 5 bases; unmatched junction bases: 8. The CDR3 region has the DNA TGTGCCAGCACCCCCAGCGGGACTAGCGGGAGGGACGAGCAGTACTTC. It is translated as CASTPSGTSGRDEQYF. The variable domain in full, with the rest retrieved from reference TRBV7-9 and TRBJ2-7, is DTGVSQNPRHKITKRGQNVTFRCDPISEHNRLYWYRQTLGQGPEFLTYFQNEAQLEKSRLLSDRFSAERPKGSFSTLEIQRTEQGDSAMYLCASTPSGTSGRDEQYFGPGTRLTVT.

The chain joins TRBV4-1 to TRBJ1-1, with 8 bases that match TRBD1. Germline V gene data show CDR1 as MGHRA and CDR2 as YSYEKL. With V trimmed by 5 bases and J by 3 bases, 8 bases remained unmatched. CDR3 length: 15 residues. CDR3 nucleotides: TGCGCCAGCAGCTTCCAGGGGGCGAGGGACACTGAAGCTTTCTTT. Its protein is CASSFQGARDTEAFF.

In its sample, this clone was seen once. The chain is built from TRBV7-9 and TRBJ1-4; possible D gene TRBD1, 6 bases. Per the germline V gene, CDR1 is SEHNR and CDR2 is FQNEAQ (reference sequence). Deletions cut 5 bases from V and 8 bases from J, with 15 bases between. The CDR3 contains 14 residues. As DNA, the CDR3 is TGTGCCAGCAGCCGGGGGGGCTCCGCGGAAAAACTGTTTTTT. Translating gives CASSRGGSAEKLFF.

In its sample, this clone was seen once. The V call is TRBV10-3, the J call TRBJ2-1; tentative D call: TRBD2 (5 bases). Germline CDR1 ENHRY, CDR2 SYGVKD. V shed 4 bases and J shed 4 bases, with 17 bases lying between them. This CDR3 region has 16 residues. CDR3 in DNA: TGTGCCATCAGTGGGGGAGCGGATAGCGCGTACAATGAGCAGTTCTTC. As protein: CAISGGADSAYNEQFF.

Comments on this clone: An end of the junction does not agree with germline; a read error may underlie this. The chain couples TRBV7-7 to TRBJ2-5, with 10 bases identical to TRBD2. The CDR3 contains 15 residues. Germline V gene sequence: CDR1 SSHAT, CDR2 FNYEAQ (reference sequence). The CDR3 DNA sequence: TGTGCTAGCAGTAAGAGCGGGGGGGTTTCCGAGACCCAGTACTTC. Amino acid sequence: CASSKSGGVSETQYF.

The chain carries TRBV19 and TRBJ1-1; 8 positions match TRBD1. CDR1 LNHDA and CDR2 SQIVND come from the germline V gene (reference sequence). This CDR3 is 14 amino acids long. V shed 6 bases and J 1 base; nucleotides not matched to a gene: 4. The CDR3 region is CASRTGVGNTEAFF. CDR3 DNA: TGTGCCAGTAGGACAGGGGTGGGGAACACTGAAGCTTTCTTT.

The chain recombines TRBV27 with TRBJ1-6, with D uncertain. There are 13 residues in the CDR3. Trimming shortened V by 5 bases and J by 17 bases, and 19 bases separated the two germline ends. Germline V gives CDR1 MNHEY, CDR2 SMNVEV (reference sequence). This CDR3 is CASSGPDRMLVHF. CDR3 bases: TGTGCCAGCAGTGGTCCGGACCGCATGCTCGTCCACTTT.

V usage is TRBV27 and J usage is TRBJ2-3, with a weak D call TRBD1 (6 bases). In germline, CDR1 is MNHEY, CDR2 SMNVEV (reference sequence). The CDR3 runs 15 residues. Trimming removed 3 bases from V and 10 bases from J, with 20 bases in between. CDR3 sequence: CASSFRTAPLVAQYF. The DNA of the CDR3 is TGTGCCAGCAGTTTCCGGACAGCCCCGTTAGTGGCGCAGTATTTT.

The chain recombines TRBV28 with TRBJ1-2, with D tentatively TRBD1 (6 bases). Looked up from germline, CDR1 is MDHEN and CDR2 is SYDVKM. V lost 8 bases, J lost 4 bases, and 17 bases lay in between. CDR3 length equals 14 residues. The CDR3 DNA sequence: TGTGCCAGCGCCTTGCGGGGGGCGAGCTATGGCTACACCTTC. This gives the protein CASALRGASYGYTF.

The chain has TRBV6-5 and TRBJ1-2, with D possibly matching TRBD1 (5 bases). CDR3 length: 14 amino acids. CDR1 and CDR2 from the germline V gene are MNHEY and SVGAGI. With 8 bases removed from V and 8 bases from J, the gap between germline ends came to 21 bases. CDR3 amino acids: CASAFGGARWGYTF. The CDR3 coding sequence is TGTGCCAGCGCTTTTGGAGGGGCAAGGTGGGGCTACACCTTC.

This sequence joins TRBV7-3 and TRBJ2-5; perhaps TRBD2 as D (5 bases). The CDR3 has 17 residues. Germline V gene sequence: CDR1 SGHTA, CDR2 FQGTGA. Trimming removed 6 bases at V and 2 bases at J, with 22 bases between. The CDR3 DNA reads TGTGCCAGCAGACGGAACGAGTTTTGCGGAGGACAAGAGACCCAGTACTTC. This gives the protein CASRRNEFCGGQETQYF.

The chain has TRBV7-9 and TRBJ2-4, with 8 bases matching TRBD1. The germline CDR1 and CDR2 sequences are SEHNR and FQNEAQ (reference sequence). The CDR3 has 15 residues. V dropped 5 bases and J dropped 1; count of bases not matched to a gene: 4. CDR3 sequence (DNA): TGTGCCAGCAGCCTCTGGGACAGGGCCAAAAACATTCAGTACTTC. Amino acids: CASSLWDRAKNIQYF.

The V and J genes are TRBV5-1 and TRBJ2-1; no clear D gene. The length of the CDR3 is 12 residues. The V gene lost 0 bases and the J gene lost 5 bases, with 3 bases spanning the gap. CDR1 and CDR2 (germline): SGHRS, YFSETQ. The chain's CDR3 is CASSLADNEQFF. The CDR3 region has the DNA TGCGCCAGCAGCTTGGCGGACAATGAGCAGTTCTTC. The complete variable domain, with remaining parts taken from reference TRBV5-1 and TRBJ2-1, reads KAGVTQTPRYLIKTRGQQVTLSCSPISGHRSVSWYQQTPGQGLQFLFEYFSETQRNKGNFPGRFSGRQFSNSRSEMNVSTLELGDSALYLCASSLADNEQFFGPGTRLTVL.

This chain links TRBV14 with TRBJ2-3; tentatively, D is TRBD1 or TRBD2 (5 bases each). This CDR3 has 14 amino acids. Germline CDR1 SGHDN, CDR2 FVKESK. Trimming shortened V by 4 bases and J by 3 bases, and 11 bases separated the two germline ends. DNA for the CDR3: TGTGCCAGCAGCCCGATGGGGGAGACAGATACGCAGTATTTT. Its protein is CASSPMGETDTQYF.

This clone was observed a few times. The chain uses TRBV28 and TRBJ2-7; 8 nucleotides agree with TRBD1. The germline V gene encodes CDR1 MDHEN and CDR2 SYDVKM. With 7 bases clipped from V and 2 bases from J, the junction kept 4 bases outside the gene matches. The CDR3 sequence is 13 residues long. CDR3 nucleotide sequence: TGTGCCAGCACCCCCAGGGGGCCCTACGAGCAGTACTTC. Amino acid sequence: CASTPRGPYEQYF. Based on the CDR3 plus reference TRBV28 and TRBJ2-7, the full variable domain is DVKVTQSSRYLVKRTGEKVFLECVQDMDHENMFWYRQDPGLGLRLIYFSYDVKMKEKGDIPEGYSVSREKKERFSLILESASTNQTSMYLCASTPRGPYEQYFGPGTRLTVT.

The chain combines TRBV7-3 with TRBJ2-1; 8 nucleotides align to TRBD2. The V segment lost 1 base and the J segment 0 bases; nucleotides outside the gene matches: 2. This CDR3 comprises 16 residues. The germline gives CDR1 SGHTA, CDR2 FQGTGA. CDR3: CASSLIGTSSYNEQFF. The DNA for the CDR3 is TGTGCCAGCAGCTTAATTGGGACTAGCTCCTACAATGAGCAGTTCTTC.

This clone was found once. The rearrangement uses TRBV27 and TRBJ2-1, with a weak D call TRBD2 (5 bases). The CDR3 runs to 14 residues. The V gene lost 11 bases and the J gene lost 0 bases, with 14 bases spanning the gap. Germline-derived CDR1 and CDR2 are MNHEY and SMNVEV (reference sequence). As DNA, the CDR3 is TGTGCCTCTGGACTTCCCAACTCCTACAATGAGCAGTTCTTC. Protein: CASGLPNSYNEQFF.

The rearrangement links TRBV6-5 to TRBJ2-5, with D possibly matching TRBD2 (6 bases). V lost 6 bases to trimming and J lost 2 bases, with 10 bases between them. The CDR3 runs 13 residues. The V gene's germline CDR1 is MNHEY and CDR2 SVGAGI. The CDR3 bases are TGTGCCAGCAGCCCGGGACTTCAAGAGACCCAGTACTTC. It translates to CASSPGLQETQYF.

The chain combines TRBV5-1 with TRBJ1-1; D not resolved. The CDR3 extends over 14 amino acids. Trimming pared 6 bases from V and 4 bases from J, leaving 16 bases between. Germline V gene sequence: CDR1 SGHRS, CDR2 YFSETQ. The CDR3 spells CASKHVGSPTEAFF. The CDR3 region has the DNA TGCGCCAGCAAGCATGTGGGTTCGCCCACTGAAGCTTTCTTT.

This clone appeared once. The V gene is TRBV7-6, the J gene TRBJ2-7, with D possibly being TRBD2 (6 bases). Deletions cut 5 bases from V and 2 bases from J, with 16 bases between. The CDR3 consists of 15 residues. Germline V gene sequence: CDR1 SGHVS, CDR2 FNYEAQ. CDR3 sequence (DNA): TGTGCCAGCAGCGTGGGTACCGGCGGGACCTACGAGCAGTACTTC. It yields the protein CASSVGTGGTYEQYF.